Described below is a single T cell receptor (beta chain) sequence and its context. Its antigen remains unknown. Study donors comprised healthy, HIV-negative adults devoid of recent acute infection or vaccination. Profiling relied on immunoSEQ multiplex PCR, and the TCRdb table lists in-frame clones only, not all of them. The sample has roughly 2.4 million clones; approximately 96% are singletons. This sample was included in a study of shared clonotypes between healthy human individuals. Looking at the study overall: Three plates were used per donor for CD4 naive, three for CD4 memory, two for CD8 naive and one for CD8 memory. Study observations and caveats: Enrolling few donors narrowed the genetic and exposure-history diversity that was represented.

Sequencing was carried out using naive CD4+ T cells sorted from blood. Subset of the sample: CD45RA+ positively selected. This clonotype was sampled from a man aged 18 to 30 in good health.

The CDR3: CASSEVLALQETQYF. The DNA of the CDR3 is TGTGCCAGCAGTGAGGTACTAGCGCTTCAAGAGACCCAGTACTTC. The chain has TRBV6-1 and TRBJ2-5; 7 positions match TRBD2. V gave up 3 bases and J gave up 2 bases; unmatched junction bases: 6. Germline assignment: CDR1 MNHNS and CDR2 SASEGT. The length of the CDR3 is 15 residues.